The present T cell receptor beta chain was sequenced within a study of cytomegalovirus exposure and HLA in healthy donors. Study-level points and caveats: A few CMV-associated chains were confirmed in vitro to be specific for CMV antigens.

Primers: 60 Vbeta forward and 13 Jbeta reverse. Measured with immunoSEQ multiplex PCR; TCRdb has only the in-frame clones, and not every one. In the table there are 100,000 to 150,000 clones, about two thirds of which are singletons. In the case of this clone: Its cognate antigen is unknown.

The sequencing sample was made of PBMCs. This receptor was obtained from a man between 40 and 49 years old in good health and CMV-seropositive.

This CDR3 reads CASSEAAYQETQYF. The CDR3 nucleotides read TGTGCCAGCAGCGAGGCCGCGTACCAAGAGACCCAGTACTTC. This chain uses TRBV7-9 with TRBJ2-5; no clear D gene. V was shortened by 5 bases and J by 0 bases, with 10 bases between the two germline ends. Germline V gives CDR1 SEHNR, CDR2 FQNEAQ (reference sequence). The CDR3 extends over 14 amino acids.